The 25 T cell receptor beta chains in this list originate from one sample, sequenced in a study of cytomegalovirus exposure and HLA in healthy donors. PCR amplification relied on 60 Vbeta primers (plus 13 Jbeta primers). Assay: immunoSEQ multiplex PCR; the TCRdb copy retains only in-frame clones and omits some. The data hold around 110,000 clones, with over 60% observed a single time. Sequencing was performed on PBMCs. The source of these receptors is a woman aged 25 to 39 in good health and CMV-seronegative.

The rearrangement links TRBV2 to TRBJ1-1; TRBD1 matches at 11 bases. J lost 4 bases, V lost 6 bases, and 4 bases had no gene match. Germline loops: CDR1 SNHLY, CDR2 FYNNEI. This CDR3 contains 14 residues. CDR3 DNA: TGTGCCAGCAGGGGGGACAGGGGGGGCACTGAAGCTTTCTTT. Translated: CASRGDRGGTEAFF.

V gene TRBV5-1 combines with J gene TRBJ2-7; 7 bases fit TRBD1. Germline V gene data show CDR1 as SGHRS and CDR2 as YFSETQ. The CDR3 totals 15 residues. The trim removed 4 bases at V and 0 bases at J, leaving 7 bases unmatched. CDR3 nucleotide sequence: TGCGCCAGCAGCAGAACAGGGGCGAGCTCCTACGAGCAGTACTTC. Its translation: CASSRTGASSYEQYF.

This clone was counted only a few times. V gene TRBV9 combines with J gene TRBJ2-5; D might be TRBD2 (6 bases). The J call may be wrong; the DNA end is better matched by TRBJ2-7. From germline, CDR1 is SGDLS and CDR2 YYNGEE. The CDR3 covers 14 residues. The CDR3 loop is CASSVDGTHYEQYF. DNA of the CDR3: TGTGCCAGCAGCGTAGACGGGACTCACTACGAGCAGTACTTC.

The chain joins TRBV10-3 to TRBJ2-7, with D maybe TRBD2 (5 bases). V lost 3 bases and J 0 bases, leaving 15 bases between the germline ends. This CDR3 region has 16 residues. The germline V gene has CDR1 ENHRY and CDR2 SYGVKD. The CDR3 here is CAISDIMRDTSYEQYF. The CDR3 bases are TGTGCCATCAGTGATATAATGAGGGATACCTCCTACGAGCAGTACTTC.

This clone was detected a few times. V gene TRBV6-1 combines with J gene TRBJ2-1; TRBD2 agrees at 12 bases. After removal of 6 bases from V and 6 bases from J, the junction contained 6 bases not matched to a gene. The CDR3 is made up of 15 amino acids. Germline V CDR1 and CDR2: MNHNS, SASEGT. CDR3 DNA: TGTGCCAGCAGCGAGCGGACTAGCGGGATCAATGAGCAGTTCTTC. Translated: CASSERTSGINEQFF.

This clone was counted only a few times. The rearrangement uses TRBV4-1 and TRBJ2-1; D is unclear. Trimming pared 0 bases from V and 1 base from J, leaving 16 bases between. CDR1 and CDR2 from the germline V gene are MGHRA and YSYEKL. There are 18 residues in the CDR3. CDR3 in amino acids: CASSQETLHSLSYNEQFF. CDR3 DNA: TGCGCCAGCAGCCAAGAAACCCTCCACTCCCTATCCTACAATGAGCAGTTCTTC.

V usage is TRBV10-3 and J usage is TRBJ2-7, with 9 positions matching TRBD1. V lost 9 bases to trimming and J lost 2 bases; unmatched junction nucleotides: 14. Germline V CDR1 and CDR2: ENHRY, SYGVKD. The CDR3 consists of 16 residues. Here the CDR3 reads CAMGTGLSGDAYEQYF. The CDR3 DNA sequence: TGTGCCATGGGGACAGGGTTGTCGGGAGACGCCTACGAGCAGTACTTC.

This clone came up a few times. The chain recombines TRBV30 with TRBJ2-1; 8 nucleotides agree with TRBD2. Germline CDR1 and CDR2: GTSNPN and SVGIG (reference sequence). The CDR3 loop spans 14 amino acids. CDR3: CAYSPGLEVHEQFF. The CDR3 nucleotides are TGTGCGTACTCTCCGGGACTAGAGGTCCATGAGCAGTTCTTC. Drawing the rest from reference TRBV30 and TRBJ2-1, the complete variable domain is SQTIHQWPATLVQPVGSPLSLECTVEGTSNPNLYWYRQAAGRGLQLLFYSVGIGQISSEVPQNLSASRPQDRQFILSSKKLLLSDSGFYLCAYSPGLEVHEQFFGPGTRLTVL.

This clone has only a few counts. This chain uses TRBV5-6 with TRBJ1-4; maybe TRBD1 (6 bases). The germline V gene encodes CDR1 SGHDT and CDR2 YYEEEE. The CDR3 runs to 16 residues. Deletions cut 3 bases from V and 7 bases from J, with 19 bases between. CDR3 region: CASSSQGTRRTEKLFF. CDR3 bases: TGTGCCAGCAGCTCACAGGGTACCAGAAGAACTGAAAAACTGTTTTTT.

The rearrangement joins TRBV5-6 to TRBJ2-7, with 7 nucleotides matching TRBD2. Trimming took 5 bases from V and 0 from J; bases not matched to a gene: 5. The CDR3 length is 14 residues. CDR1 and CDR2 (germline): SGHDT, YYEEEE. For the CDR3, the DNA is TGTGCCAGCAGTGACGGGGGGAGCTCCTACGAGCAGTACTTC. It is translated as CASSDGGSSYEQYF.

The chain combines TRBV28 with TRBJ2-7; TRBD2 matches at 12 bases. This CDR3 is built from 16 residues. The V gene end was trimmed by 2 bases and the J gene end by 10 bases; junction bases not matched to a gene: 12. Germline assignment: CDR1 MDHEN and CDR2 SYDVKM. CDR3 sequence reads: CASSLKTSGSLRRQYF. DNA of the CDR3: TGTGCCAGCAGTTTAAAGACTAGCGGGAGTCTTCGTCGTCAGTACTTC.

The rearrangement links TRBV30 to TRBJ2-3; TRBD2 might be the D (6 bases). The germline V and J ends were trimmed by 2 bases and 6 bases, with 18 bases remaining between them. The CDR3 has 15 residues. Germline CDR1 reads GTSNPN; CDR2 reads SVGIG (reference sequence). The CDR3 reads CAWSLGLPRRDTQYF. For the CDR3, the DNA is TGTGCCTGGAGTCTGGGACTGCCCCGGCGGGATACGCAGTATTTT.

CDR3 DNA: TGTGCCAGCAGCTCAATGATAGCGGAGAAATACGAGCAGTACTTC. Protein product: CASSSMIAEKYEQYF. V gene TRBV7-8 combines with J gene TRBJ2-7, with D possibly TRBD2 on 6 matching bases. This CDR3 comprises 15 residues. Trimming took off 4 bases at V and 4 bases at J, with 17 bases between the two ends. Germline lookup yields CDR1 SGHVS and CDR2 FQNEAQ.

This clone was found a few times. The chain's CDR3 is CASSLARGLAEYNEQFF. The CDR3 region has the DNA TGTGCCAGCAGCTTAGCCCGAGGACTAGCGGAATACAATGAGCAGTTCTTC. The chain has TRBV7-6 and TRBJ2-1; 10 bases are shared with TRBD2. The junction had 6 bases not matched to a gene; V was cut back by 0 bases and J by 4 bases. The germline V gene has CDR1 SGHVS and CDR2 FNYEAQ. CDR3 length: 17 amino acids.

This clone was detected a few times. V is TRBV19 and J is TRBJ2-5; TRBD2 aligns across 13 bases. Unmatched junction bases numbered 4, after V lost 3 bases and J lost 3 bases. Germline assignment: CDR1 LNHDA and CDR2 SQIVND (reference sequence). The CDR3 runs to 16 residues. The CDR3 region has the DNA TGTGCCAGTAGTATCGCAGGGACTAGCGGGAAAGAGACCCAGTACTTC. Translating gives CASSIAGTSGKETQYF.

The rearrangement links TRBV19 to TRBJ2-1; 11 bases match TRBD2. There are 17 residues in the CDR3. J lost 9 bases, V lost 2 bases, and 12 bases had no gene match. Germline-derived CDR1 and CDR2 are LNHDA and SQIVND (reference sequence). CDR3 amino acids: CASSISPASGRMVEQFF. Written as DNA, the CDR3 is TGTGCCAGTAGTATATCCCCAGCTAGCGGGAGGATGGTTGAGCAGTTCTTC.

V usage is TRBV19 and J usage is TRBJ2-1, with 10 bases matching TRBD2. Looked up from germline, CDR1 is LNHDA and CDR2 is SQIVND (reference sequence). V dropped 1 base and J dropped 7; count of bases not matched to a gene: 4. The CDR3 contains 15 residues. CDR3 loop: CASSIGAGGPNEQFF. For the CDR3, the DNA is TGTGCCAGTAGTATAGGAGCGGGAGGGCCTAATGAGCAGTTCTTC.

This clone was counted once. The chain links TRBV28 to TRBJ1-1; D remains ambiguous. Per germline, CDR1 MDHEN and CDR2 SYDVKM. Trimming stripped 3 bases from V and 7 bases from J, with 21 bases between. The CDR3 length is 16 residues. The DNA of the CDR3 is TGTGCCAGCAGTTTCCCATTGTTAGGCGGCGGGAATGAAGCTTTCTTT. This sequence encodes CASSFPLLGGGNEAFF.

This clone was recorded once. V and J are TRBV7-3 and TRBJ1-2; TRBD1 aligns across 9 bases. Trimming cost V 5 bases and J 2 bases; bases outside gene matches: 6. CDR3 length: 15 residues. Germline assignment: CDR1 SGHTA and CDR2 FQGTGA. DNA of the CDR3: TGTGCCAGCAGCGCTGGGACAGGGCCGAACTATGGCTACACCTTC. As protein: CASSAGTGPNYGYTF.

V and J are TRBV2 and TRBJ1-1; D is perhaps TRBD1 (5 bases). This CDR3 is 14 amino acids long. Germline CDR1 is SNHLY and CDR2 is FYNNEI. V was cut by 2 bases and J by 6 bases, with 13 bases left in between. The chain's CDR3 is CASSERGRYAEAFF. The CDR3 nucleotides are TGTGCCAGCAGTGAAAGGGGTAGGTACGCTGAAGCTTTCTTT. The full variable domain, rest sourced from reference TRBV2 and TRBJ1-1, is EPEVTQTPSHQVTQMGQEVILRCVPISNHLYFYWYRQILGQKVEFLVSFYNNEISEKSEIFDDQFSVERPDGSNFTLKIRSTKLEDSAMYFCASSERGRYAEAFFGQGTRLTVV.

This clone was found once. The chain recombines TRBV6-5 with TRBJ2-3; 14 bases are shared with TRBD2. J lost 6 bases, V lost 5 bases, and 4 bases had no gene match. Germline V CDR1 and CDR2: MNHEY, SVGAGI. This CDR3 has 15 residues. The CDR3 loop reads CASSTGLAGADTQYF. The CDR3, as DNA: TGTGCCAGCAGTACGGGACTAGCGGGAGCTGATACGCAGTATTTT.

V is TRBV4-3 and J is TRBJ2-2; D is possibly TRBD2 (5 bases). Germline V gene lookup returns CDR1 LGHNA and CDR2 YSLEER. V gave up 0 bases and J gave up 2 bases, with 10 bases separating them. This CDR3 comprises 16 residues. In DNA, the CDR3 is TGCGCCAGCAGCCAAGAACGGAGGACCAACACCGGGGAGCTGTTTTTT. It is translated as CASSQERRTNTGELFF.

The V and J genes are TRBV11-2 and TRBJ1-1, with D possibly matching TRBD1 (5 bases). Deletions cut 0 bases from V and 2 bases from J, with 10 bases between. This CDR3 is 15 amino acids long. From germline, CDR1 is SGHAT and CDR2 FQNNGV. The chain's CDR3 is CASSLDPGINTEAFF. In DNA, the CDR3 is TGTGCCAGCAGCTTAGATCCAGGGATAAACACTGAAGCTTTCTTT.

This chain connects TRBV7-3 to TRBJ2-7; 7 positions agree with TRBD2. Looked up from germline, CDR1 is SGHTA and CDR2 is FQGTGA. This CDR3 has 14 amino acids. The V gene end was trimmed by 5 bases and the J gene end by 3 bases; junction bases not matched to a gene: 7. The DNA of the CDR3 is TGTGCCAGCAGCCCTTTTGGCGGGAGCTACGAGCAGTACTTC. Residues: CASSPFGGSYEQYF.

The gene calls are TRBV29-1 and TRBJ2-3, with TRBD2 identical over 7 bases. CDR3 length equals 20 residues. Germline V gives CDR1 SQVTM, CDR2 ANQGSEA. J was trimmed by 0 bases and V by 5 bases; bases with no gene match: 23. The chain's CDR3 is CSVKGFGVSSGPTSTDTQYF. The CDR3 coding sequence is TGCAGCGTTAAAGGGTTTGGGGTGTCTAGCGGCCCTACTAGCACAGATACGCAGTATTTT.